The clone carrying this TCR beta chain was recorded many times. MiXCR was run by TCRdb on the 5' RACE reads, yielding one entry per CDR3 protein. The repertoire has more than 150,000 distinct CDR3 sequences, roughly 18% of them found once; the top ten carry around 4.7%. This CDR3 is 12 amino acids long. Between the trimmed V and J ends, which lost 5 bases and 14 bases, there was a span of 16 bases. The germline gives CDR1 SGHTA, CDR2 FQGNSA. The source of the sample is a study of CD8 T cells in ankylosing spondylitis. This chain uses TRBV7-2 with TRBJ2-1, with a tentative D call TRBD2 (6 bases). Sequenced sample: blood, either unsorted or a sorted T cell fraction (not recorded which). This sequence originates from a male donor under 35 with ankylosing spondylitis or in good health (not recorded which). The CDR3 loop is CASSPNGGMEFF. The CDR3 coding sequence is TGTGCCAGCAGCCCAAACGGCGGGATGGAGTTCTTC. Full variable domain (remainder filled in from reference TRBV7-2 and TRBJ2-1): GAGVSQSPSNKVTEKGKDVELRCDPISGHTALYWYRQSLGQGLEFLIYFQGNSAPDKSGLPSDRFSAERTGGSVSTLTIQRTQQEDSAVYLCASSPNGGMEFFGPGTRLTVL.